A single sample is the source of the 13 T cell receptor beta chains below, sequenced in a study of beta chain features in type 1 diabetes. Expressed TCRB transcripts were sequenced, since all the RNA that had been isolated was reverse transcribed. The method was immunoSEQ multiplex PCR; TCRdb's version includes in-frame clones alone and lacks a portion of them. The table lists hundreds of thousands of clones, around 15% of them singletons. Sequencing was carried out using naive CD4+ T cells from blood. The receptors were gathered from a young man in good health.

V gene TRBV7-2 combines with J gene TRBJ2-4; TRBD2 matches 10 bases. Germline V lookup: CDR1 SGHTA, CDR2 FQGNSA. The CDR3 runs 15 residues. V was clipped by 0 bases and J by 8 bases; unmatched bases: 4. The CDR3 nucleotides read TGTGCCAGCAGCTTAGCGCCTAGCGGGAGCGACATTCAGTACTTC. Its protein product is CASSLAPSGSDIQYF.

The sample holds a few counts of this clone. V is TRBV28 and J is TRBJ2-1; 10 positions match TRBD1. V was pared by 3 bases and J by 3 bases, with 2 bases of the junction left unmatched. The CDR3 totals 15 residues. CDR1 is MDHEN, CDR2 SYDVKM, per germline. The CDR3 coding sequence is TGTGCCAGCAGTTTGGGGACAGGGGACTACAATGAGCAGTTCTTC. This encodes CASSLGTGDYNEQFF.

A word on this clone: Different DNA sequences within this sample yield the same CDR3. The CDR3 reads CASSLDRSYGYTF. The CDR3 DNA is TGTGCCAGCAGCTTAGACAGGAGCTATGGCTACACCTTC. The V call is TRBV7-2, the J call TRBJ1-2; D possibly corresponds to TRBD1 (5 bases). V was shortened by 1 base and J by 4 bases, with 7 bases between the two germline ends. The CDR3 is 13 amino acids. CDR1 and CDR2 from the germline V gene are SGHTA and FQGNSA.

V is TRBV7-2 and J is TRBJ1-1; D remains unclear. CDR1 is SGHTA, CDR2 FQGNSA, per germline. This CDR3 is built from 13 residues. V lost 5 bases and J 3 bases, leaving 10 bases between the germline ends. CDR3 protein: CASSTGGYTEAFF. In nucleotides, the CDR3 is TGTGCCAGCAGCACCGGAGGGTACACTGAAGCTTTCTTT.

This clone has a handful of counts. The chain recombines TRBV5-1 with TRBJ1-2; 8 bases align to TRBD1. J was trimmed by 8 bases and V by 3 bases; bases with no gene match: 6. From germline, CDR1 is SGHRS and CDR2 YFSETQ. The CDR3 sequence is 13 residues long. The CDR3 bases are TGCGCCAGCAGCTCCGGACAGGGACGGGGCTACACCTTC. Protein: CASSSGQGRGYTF.

The chain joins TRBV5-1 to TRBJ1-2; D uncertain. Trimming stripped 0 bases from V and 6 bases from J, with 9 bases between. This CDR3 is built from 13 residues. The germline V gene has CDR1 SGHRS and CDR2 YFSETQ. CDR3 loop: CASSLAGLDGYTF. The CDR3 DNA reads TGCGCCAGCAGCTTGGCGGGGTTAGATGGCTACACCTTC.

This rearrangement joins TRBV7-2 to TRBJ1-1; 7 bases align to TRBD1. V shed 5 bases, J shed 3 bases, and the junction held 6 bases outside the gene matches. This CDR3 comprises 14 residues. Per germline, CDR1 SGHTA and CDR2 FQGNSA. The CDR3 loop reads CASSTRDRDTEAFF. Written as DNA, the CDR3 is TGTGCCAGCAGCACAAGGGACAGAGACACTGAAGCTTTCTTT.

This clone was detected a few times. The chain employs TRBV4-2 and TRBJ1-2; D might be TRBD1 (5 bases). Trimming left V 0 bases short and J 4 bases short, with 9 bases between. The CDR3 is 14 residues long. Germline V CDR1 and CDR2: LGHNA, YNFKEQ. CDR3 nucleotides: TGTGCCAGCAGCCAAGAGGGGCAGGTCTATGGCTACACCTTC. Its protein is CASSQEGQVYGYTF.

The V gene is TRBV28, the J gene TRBJ1-4, with 9 nucleotides matching TRBD1. Trimming took 4 bases from V and 8 from J; bases not matched to a gene: 2. CDR1 is MDHEN, CDR2 SYDVKM, per germline. The CDR3 is 13 residues long. The DNA for the CDR3 is TGTGCCAGCAGTTCGGGGACAGGGGAAAAACTGTTTTTT. Encoded protein: CASSSGTGEKLFF. Full variable domain (rest looked up from reference TRBV28 and TRBJ1-4): DVKVTQSSRYLVKRTGEKVFLECVQDMDHENMFWYRQDPGLGLRLIYFSYDVKMKEKGDIPEGYSVSREKKERFSLILESASTNQTSMYLCASSSGTGEKLFFGSGTQLSVL.

The rearrangement uses TRBV7-2 and TRBJ2-1, with D uncertain. Deletions cut 2 bases from V and 0 bases from J, with 11 bases between. The germline V gene encodes CDR1 SGHTA and CDR2 FQGNSA. The CDR3 runs to 16 residues. Here the CDR3 DNA reads TGTGCCAGCAGCTTAAAAATGGATGGCTCCTACAATGAGCAGTTCTTC. Protein sequence: CASSLKMDGSYNEQFF.

This rearrangement joins TRBV28 to TRBJ2-3, with a possible D match to TRBD1 (6 bases). This CDR3 region has 14 residues. Trimming cost V 7 bases and J 3 bases, with 14 bases left between them. Germline loops: CDR1 MDHEN, CDR2 SYDVKM. CDR3 in DNA: TGTGCCAGCATTCTGGCCAGGGGAACAGATACGCAGTATTTT. Protein: CASILARGTDTQYF.

As regards this clone: Different DNA sequences within this sample yield the same CDR3. The gene calls are TRBV18 and TRBJ2-7; TRBD1 agrees at 8 bases. Germline trimming cut 0 bases from V and 1 base from J; bases unmatched to any gene: 2. The CDR3 loop spans 15 amino acids. The germline CDR1 and CDR2 sequences are KGHSH and LQKENI. The CDR3 sequence: CASSPPGQGSYEQYF. CDR3 DNA: TGTGCCAGCTCACCACCCGGACAGGGTTCCTACGAGCAGTACTTC. The full variable domain, with the rest looked up from reference TRBV18 and TRBJ2-7, is NAGVMQNPRHLVRRRGQEARLRCSPMKGHSHVYWYRQLPEEGLKFMVYLQKENIIDESGMPKERFSAEFPKEGPSILRIQQVVRGDSAAYFCASSPPGQGSYEQYFGPGTRLTVT.

The J gene is TRBJ2-3, the V gene TRBV13; 8 bases match TRBD2. The CDR3 runs to 15 residues. CDR1 and CDR2 from the germline V gene are PRHDT and FYEKMQ (reference sequence). V lost 5 bases and J lost 0; bases outside the gene matches: 4. As DNA, the CDR3 is TGTGCCAGCAGCCCCCGACTAGCGAGCACAGATACGCAGTATTTT. Its protein product is CASSPRLASTDTQYF.